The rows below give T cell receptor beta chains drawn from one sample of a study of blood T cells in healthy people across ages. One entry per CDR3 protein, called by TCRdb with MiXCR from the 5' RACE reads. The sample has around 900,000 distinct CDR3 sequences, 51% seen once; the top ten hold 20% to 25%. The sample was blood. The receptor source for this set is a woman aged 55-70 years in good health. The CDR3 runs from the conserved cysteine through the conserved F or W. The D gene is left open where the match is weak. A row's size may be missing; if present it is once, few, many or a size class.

CDR3 DNA: TGTGCCAGCAGTTACGCTCTGGGGGCGATCTATGGCTACACCTTC
CDR3 protein: CASSYALGAIYGYTF
J gene: TRBJ1-2
V gene: TRBV6-6
clone size: .
D gene: .

CDR3 DNA: TGCAGCGTGGGAGTTAGCGGGAGAGCTTACGAGCAGTACTTC
CDR3 protein: CSVGVSGRAYEQYF
J gene: TRBJ2-7
V gene: TRBV29-1
clone size: .
D gene: TRBD2

CDR3 DNA: TGTGCCAGCAGCGTAGCTTTAGGGGGACTAGCGGGAGCGTCCTACAATGAGCAGTTCTTC
CDR3 protein: CASSVALGGLAGASYNEQFF
J gene: TRBJ2-1
V gene: TRBV9
clone size: .
D gene: TRBD2

CDR3 DNA: TGTGCCACCAGTGACTACGGGACTAGCGGGAGATACTACAATGAGCAGTTCTTC
CDR3 protein: CATSDYGTSGRYYNEQFF
J gene: TRBJ2-1
V gene: TRBV24-1
clone size: once
D gene: TRBD2

CDR3 DNA: TGTGCCAGCAGTTTATCAACGTTAGGGAATCCAACTAATGAAAAACTGTTTTTT
CDR3 protein: CASSLSTLGNPTNEKLFF
J gene: TRBJ1-4
V gene: TRBV28
clone size: .
D gene: .

CDR3 DNA: TGTGCCAGCAGCTTGGTTTTGGGACAGGGCGTCCACGAGCAGTACTTC
CDR3 protein: CASSLVLGQGVHEQYF
J gene: TRBJ2-7
V gene: TRBV5-8
clone size: few
D gene: TRBD1

CDR3 DNA: TGTGCCAGCAGTCCAGGGTTGCAGGCTGCGGGGACCCAGTACTTC
CDR3 protein: CASSPGLQAAGTQYF
J gene: TRBJ2-5
V gene: TRBV2
clone size: .
D gene: .

CDR3 DNA: TGTGCCAGCAGTCGAAATAGTCCCGGGACAGGATACGAGCAGTACTTC
CDR3 protein: CASSRNSPGTGYEQYF
J gene: TRBJ2-7
V gene: TRBV6-5
clone size: few
D gene: TRBD1

CDR3 DNA: TGTGCCAGCAGCCACGCGGGAGAGTTGGACGAGCAGTACTTC
CDR3 protein: CASSHAGELDEQYF
J gene: TRBJ2-7
V gene: TRBV3-1
clone size: .
D gene: TRBD2

CDR3 DNA: TGCGCCAGCAGCCAAGATGGAGAGCGGGTCGGATGGCGGCAGTTCTTC
CDR3 protein: CASSQDGERVGWRQFF
J gene: TRBJ2-1
V gene: TRBV4-3
clone size: .
D gene: .